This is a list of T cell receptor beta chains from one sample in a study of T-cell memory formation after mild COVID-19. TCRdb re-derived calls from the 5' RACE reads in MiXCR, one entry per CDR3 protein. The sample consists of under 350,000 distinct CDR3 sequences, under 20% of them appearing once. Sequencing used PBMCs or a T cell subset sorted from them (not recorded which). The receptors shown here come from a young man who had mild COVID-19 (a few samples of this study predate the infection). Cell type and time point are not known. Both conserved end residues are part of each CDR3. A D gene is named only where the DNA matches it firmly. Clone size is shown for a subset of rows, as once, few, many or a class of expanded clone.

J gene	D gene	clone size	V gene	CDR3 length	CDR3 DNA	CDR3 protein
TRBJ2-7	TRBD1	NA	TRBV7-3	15	TGTGCCAGCAGCAATCCGGGACAGGGGTTCTACGAGCAGTACTTC	CASSNPGQGFYEQYF
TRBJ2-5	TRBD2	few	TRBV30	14	TGTGCCTGGAGTGGGGGGGGAACCCAAGAAACCCAGTACTTC	CAWSGGGTQETQYF
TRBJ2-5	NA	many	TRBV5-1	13	TGCGCCAGTGTGGACACCCAGGGAGAGACCCAGTACTTC	CASVDTQGETQYF
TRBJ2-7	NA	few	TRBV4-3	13	TGCGCCAGCAGCCAAGTGCTCACCTACGAGCAGTACTTC	CASSQVLTYEQYF
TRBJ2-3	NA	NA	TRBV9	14	TGTGCCAGCAGCGGGGGAGCGGGCACAGATACGCAGTATTTT	CASSGGAGTDTQYF
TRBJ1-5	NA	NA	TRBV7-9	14	TGTGCCAGCAGCTTGGCAGCCCCCAATCAGCCCCAGCATTTT	CASSLAAPNQPQHF
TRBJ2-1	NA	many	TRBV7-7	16	TGTGCCAGCAGCACACTCCGGGGGGCCGAAATCAATGAGCAGTTCTTC	CASSTLRGAEINEQFF
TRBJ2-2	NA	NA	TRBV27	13	TGTGCCAGCGGCCACATGAACACCGGGGAGCTGTTTTTT	CASGHMNTGELFF
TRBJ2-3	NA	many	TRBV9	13	TGTGCCAGCAGCGTCCACCCCGCAGATACGCAGTATTTT	CASSVHPADTQYF
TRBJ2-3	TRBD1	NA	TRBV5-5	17	TGTGCCAGCAGCTTGGGGGCTGGGACAGGGATCACAGATACGCAGTATTTT	CASSLGAGTGITDTQYF
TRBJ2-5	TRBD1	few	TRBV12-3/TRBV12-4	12	TGTGCCAGCGGACAGGGGCAAGAGACCCAGTACTTC	CASGQGQETQYF
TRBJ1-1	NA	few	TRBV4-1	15	TGCGCCAGCAGCCCCGCCCCTCAGGACAACACTGAAGCTTTCTTT	CASSPAPQDNTEAFF
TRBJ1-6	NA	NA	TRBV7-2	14	TGTGCCAGCAGCCACGGCCCCCTTGGATCACCCCTCCACTTT	CASSHGPLGSPLHF
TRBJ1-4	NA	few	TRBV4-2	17	TGTGCCAGCAGCCAAGACCCCTCGGGGTGGGATAATGAAAAACTGTTTTTT	CASSQDPSGWDNEKLFF
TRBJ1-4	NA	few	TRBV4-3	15	TGCGCCAGCAGAAGTGGTGTTCGAACTAATGAAAAACTGTTTTTT	CASRSGVRTNEKLFF
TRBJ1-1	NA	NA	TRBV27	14	TGTGCCAGCAGTTTAGGGGGGCAAGTCACTGAAGCTTTCTTT	CASSLGGQVTEAFF
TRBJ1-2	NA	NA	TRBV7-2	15	TGTGCCAGCAGCCCAGTAGTTCCAGGGTGGGGTGGCTACACCTTC	CASSPVVPGWGGYTF
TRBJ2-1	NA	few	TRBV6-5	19	TGTGCCAGCAATCATAATGTAAGGGGCCCCGAGGCCTCCTACAATGAGCAGTTCTTC	CASNHNVRGPEASYNEQFF
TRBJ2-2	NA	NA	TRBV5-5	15	TGTGCCAGCAGCTTTGGGGACATGAACACCGGGGAGCTGTTTTTT	CASSFGDMNTGELFF
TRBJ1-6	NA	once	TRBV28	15	TGTGCCAGCAAAACCACAGGGCTCTATAATTCACCCCTCCACTTT	CASKTTGLYNSPLHF
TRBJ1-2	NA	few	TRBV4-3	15	TGCGCCAGCAGCCAAGAGCGGGGGACCGGGTATGGCTACACCTTC	CASSQERGTGYGYTF
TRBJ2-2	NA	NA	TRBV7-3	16	TGTGCCAGCAGCCGGTGGGGGACTCTTAACACCGGGGAGCTGTTTTTT	CASSRWGTLNTGELFF
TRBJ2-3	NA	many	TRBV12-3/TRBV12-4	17	TGTGCCAGCAGTTTAGCGCTAAAGGTGGGGAGCACAGATACGCAGTATTTT	CASSLALKVGSTDTQYF
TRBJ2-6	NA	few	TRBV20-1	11	TGCAGTGCTAATGGGGCCAACGTCCTGACTTTC	CSANGANVLTF
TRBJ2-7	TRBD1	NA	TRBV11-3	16	TGTGCCAGCAGCTTAGGGGCCGGGACAGGGGCATACGAGCAGTACTTC	CASSLGAGTGAYEQYF